Sequencing of this T cell receptor (beta chain) was carried out in a study of blood T cell repertoires in COVID-19. Overall study: The origin of the acute and convalescent COVID-19 samples was the United States, Italy and Spain. In each case, the material was cDNA or gDNA derived from T cells, B-cell-depleted T cells, or PBMCs.

Study processing details: How many nucleated cells were present was estimated from reference gene primer amplification. Generated by immunoSEQ multiplex PCR, the TCRdb table keeps only in-frame clones and is missing some. Clonal size and the V and J genes are those of that table, whereas D and trimming came from the DNA. The data contain 170,000 or so clones, 80% to 85% of them seen just once; the ten biggest clones take up around an eighth. Germline V gene lookup returns CDR1 SNHLY and CDR2 FYNNEI. The CDR3 length is 13 residues. The V and J ends lost 6 bases and 10 bases, in that order; junction bases with no gene match: 5.

The source is a man younger than 35 with active or convalescent COVID-19. Material: peripheral blood. The J gene is TRBJ2-1, the V gene TRBV2; TRBD1 matches at 11 bases. CDR3 protein: CASRVGTGGEQFF. In DNA form, the CDR3 reads TGTGCCAGCAGAGTGGGGACAGGGGGAGAGCAGTTCTTC.